This T cell receptor (beta chain) was recovered during a study of Graves' ophthalmopathy and Graves' hyperthyroidism. Turning to the study itself: Hyperthyroidism was considered stable when no ophthalmopathy appeared within 18 months of follow-up.

General study findings and limits: Appearing in blood as well were most expanded thyroid clonotypes above 0.001 frequency.

Germline V lookup: CDR1 LGHNA, CDR2 YNFKEQ. The CDR3 length is 14 residues. Trimming removed 1 base from V and 4 bases from J, with 8 bases in between. As concerns this clonotype: Its antigen is not known.

RNA transcripts yielded amplified TCR beta CDR3 regions. HTBI-primed RT-PCR formed the first round, and a multiplex PCR formed the second. TCRdb used MiXCR to reprocess the multiplex PCR reads, holding one entry per CDR3 protein. The table includes around 1,000,000 distinct CDR3 sequences, 35% to 45% detected once. Clinical symptoms, serum thyroxine, TRAb, thyroid ultrasound and orbital computed tomography formed the basis of diagnosis. The chain is built from TRBV4-2 and TRBJ1-5, with unresolved D. This sequence originates from an adult man with Graves' hyperthyroidism. Sequencing was carried out using peripheral blood or thyroid tissue (not recorded which). The CDR3 sequence: CASSQGRNNQPQHF. The CDR3 DNA reads TGTGCCAGCAGCCAAGGACGGAATAATCAGCCCCAGCATTTT.